Shown below are 6 T cell receptor beta chains from a single sample sequenced in a study of control samples from healthy donors and cancer patients. Using immunoSEQ multiplex PCR, the repertoire was profiled, and TCRdb retains in-frame clones only, with some absent. The table shows under 85,000 clones, with roughly 82% occurring only once. The source material was PBMCs. The receptors originated from a man in his sixties with head and neck cancer.

The chain combines TRBV27 with TRBJ1-1; perhaps TRBD1 as D (5 bases). V was shortened by 3 bases and J by 0 bases, with 14 bases between the two germline ends. The CDR3 covers 16 residues. Germline V gene data show CDR1 as MNHEY and CDR2 as SMNVEV (reference sequence). CDR3 amino acids: CASSFGPGGMNTEAFF. The CDR3 nucleotides read TGTGCCAGCAGTTTCGGTCCGGGGGGGATGAACACTGAAGCTTTCTTT.

The genes are TRBV7-9 and TRBJ2-2; no definite D call. Trimming cost V 5 bases and J 6 bases, with 10 bases left between them. Germline CDR1 and CDR2: SEHNR and FQNEAQ (reference sequence). This CDR3 is 13 amino acids long. The CDR3 coding sequence is TGTGCCAGCAGCAACCCCAGTCCCGGGGAGCTGTTTTTT. It translates to CASSNPSPGELFF.

The rearrangement links TRBV10-3 to TRBJ2-3, with D hard to call. The CDR3 is 12 residues long. The V and J ends lost 4 bases and 6 bases respectively, with 8 bases between them. Germline V gene lookup returns CDR1 ENHRY and CDR2 SYGVKD. Here the CDR3 DNA reads TGTGCCATCAGTGTTTTGCGGGATACGCAGTATTTT. Residues: CAISVLRDTQYF.

The chain combines TRBV5-1 with TRBJ1-5; D is ambiguous. V dropped 3 bases and J dropped 4 bases, with 26 bases sitting between them. CDR3 length: 19 amino acids. Looked up from germline, CDR1 is SGHRS and CDR2 is YFSETQ. The CDR3 nucleotides read TGCGCCAGCAGCTCATGTCTTGAAATAGTACAGCATAGGAATCAGCCCCAGCATTTT. It codes for CASSSCLEIVQHRNQPQHF.

This chain links TRBV9 with TRBJ1-5; TRBD1 aligns across 8 bases. J lost 6 bases, V lost 5 bases, and 7 bases had no gene match. This CDR3 contains 14 residues. Germline CDR1 is SGDLS and CDR2 is YYNGEE. CDR3 nucleotides: TGTGCCAGCAGTAGACAGGGGACCTTTCAGCCCCAGCATTTT. It codes for CASSRQGTFQPQHF.

The chain couples TRBV5-5 to TRBJ2-6; D unclear. There are 16 residues in the CDR3. V lost 0 bases and J lost 1, with 8 bases in between. The germline gives CDR1 SGHKS, CDR2 YYEKEE (reference sequence). The CDR3 here is CASSLAQASGANVLTF. CDR3 DNA sequence: TGTGCCAGCAGCTTGGCGCAGGCATCTGGGGCCAACGTCCTGACTTTC.